These 3 T cell receptor beta chains originate from one sample sequenced in a study of cytomegalovirus exposure and HLA in healthy donors (dated by TCRdb to 2016 to 2017). Receptor libraries were prepared by the immunoSEQ multiplex PCR assay. The multiplex PCR relied on a mix of 60 forward primers for TCR Vbeta segments and 13 reverse primers for TCR Jbeta segments. The source is immuneACCESS, and TCRdb retained only in-frame sequences with V and J called. Part of the clones is not carried over; for the studies checked, unresolved V genes explain less than half of this, and the remainder is unexplained. The sample data list over 130,000 clones, and 55% to 70% of these were observed just once. Under 7.5% of the sample goes to the ten largest clones. The source material was PBMCs. The receptors here all came from an older woman in good health and CMV-seropositive.

V is TRBV2 and J is TRBJ2-3; D is uncertain. V lost 9 bases to trimming and J lost 0 bases, with 10 bases between them. The germline gives CDR1 SNHLY, CDR2 FYNNEI. The CDR3 runs 13 residues. The CDR3 sequence is CASAGPSTDTQYF. CDR3 coding DNA: TGTGCCAGTGCAGGCCCAAGCACAGATACGCAGTATTTT.

The chain links TRBV7-6 to TRBJ2-3; TRBD2 matches 12 bases. This CDR3 comprises 14 residues. Trimming at V came to 5 bases and at J to 5 bases, leaving 2 bases not matched to a gene. The germline gives CDR1 SGHVS, CDR2 FNYEAQ. CDR3 protein: CASSPTSGGDTQYF. CDR3 nucleotides: TGTGCCAGCAGCCCGACTAGCGGGGGAGATACGCAGTATTTT. Supplemented by reference TRBV7-6 and TRBJ2-3, the full variable domain reads GAGVSQSPRYKVTKRGQDVALRCDPISGHVSLYWYRQALGQGPEFLTYFNYEAQQDKSGLPNDRFSAERPEGSISTLTIQRTEQRDSAMYRCASSPTSGGDTQYFGPGTRLTVL.

V usage is TRBV28 and J usage is TRBJ1-2; 11 bases line up with TRBD1. The CDR3 is made up of 15 amino acids. The trim removed 4 bases at V and 9 bases at J, leaving 10 bases unmatched. CDR1 and CDR2 (germline): MDHEN, SYDVKM. The CDR3 region is CASSSPWTGGLSYTF. The CDR3 DNA is TGTGCCAGCAGTTCCCCCTGGACAGGGGGCCTGAGCTACACCTTC.